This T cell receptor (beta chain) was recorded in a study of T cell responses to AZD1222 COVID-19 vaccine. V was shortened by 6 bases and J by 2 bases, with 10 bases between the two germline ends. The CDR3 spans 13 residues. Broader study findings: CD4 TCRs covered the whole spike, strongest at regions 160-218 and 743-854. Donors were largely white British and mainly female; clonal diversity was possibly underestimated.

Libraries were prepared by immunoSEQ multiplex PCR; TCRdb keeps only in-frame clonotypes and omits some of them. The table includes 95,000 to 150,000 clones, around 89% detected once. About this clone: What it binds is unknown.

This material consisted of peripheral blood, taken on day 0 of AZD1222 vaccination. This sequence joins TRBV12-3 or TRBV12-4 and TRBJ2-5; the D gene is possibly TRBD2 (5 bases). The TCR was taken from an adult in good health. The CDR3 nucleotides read TGTGCCAGCAGGGGGAGTGGGCAAGAGACCCAGTACTTC. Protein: CASRGSGQETQYF.